These 21 T cell receptor beta chains came from one sample sequenced in a study of response to subunit inactivated influenza vaccine. TCRdb itself ran the RT-PCR reads through MiXCR, one entry per CDR3 protein. Of a few hundred thousand distinct CDR3 sequences listed, approximately 7.2% are singletons. Sample: PBMCs from blood, taken 23 months after vaccination. The receptors were gathered from a man between 50 and 69 years old who received an inactivated influenza vaccine.

This clonotype was detected a few times. The chain carries TRBV11-2 and TRBJ2-3, with a possible D match to TRBD2 (6 bases). The length of the CDR3 is 14 residues. Between the trimmed V and J ends, which lost 6 bases and 0 bases, there was a span of 10 bases. Germline loops: CDR1 SGHAT, CDR2 FQNNGV. This CDR3 is CASRERGSTDTQYF. In DNA form, the CDR3 reads TGTGCCAGCAGAGAACGGGGGAGCACAGATACGCAGTATTTT. The full variable domain, its missing parts supplied by reference TRBV11-2 and TRBJ2-3, is EAGVAQSPRYKIIEKRQSVAFWCNPISGHATLYWYQQILGQGPKLLIQFQNNGVVDDSQLPKDRFSAERLKGVDSTLKIQPAKLEDSAVYLCASRERGSTDTQYFGPGTRLTVL.

At least ten counts were recorded for this clonotype. The chain couples TRBV20-1 to TRBJ2-5; 8 bases align to TRBD2. The junction had 5 bases not matched to a gene; V was cut back by 5 bases and J by 3 bases. CDR3 length: 13 residues. Germline assignment: CDR1 DFQATT and CDR2 SNEGSKA (reference sequence). CDR3 DNA: TGCAGTGCTGTAGGACTAGCAGAAGAGACCCAGTACTTC. Translation gives CSAVGLAEETQYF.

On this clonotype itself: At one of its ends the junction is not consistent with the germline gene, which may arise from a read error. The chain combines TRBV4-3 with TRBJ1-3, with TRBD1 as a possible D gene (5 bases). CDR1 and CDR2 from the germline V gene are LGHNA and YSLEER. The CDR3 covers 16 residues. The CDR3: CTSSQDLGVPGNTIYF. The DNA of the CDR3 is TGCACCAGCAGCCAAGATTTGGGGGTTCCCGGAAACACCATATATTTT.

This clonotype was picked up a small number of times. The V gene is TRBV4-2, the J gene TRBJ1-4, with D perhaps TRBD1 (5 bases). Trimming stripped 1 base from V and 4 bases from J, with 10 bases between. CDR3 length equals 15 residues. Germline V lookup: CDR1 LGHNA, CDR2 YNFKEQ. CDR3 sequence (DNA): TGTGCCAGCAGCCAAGGGGGGATTAATAATGAAAAACTGTTTTTT. This codes for CASSQGGINNEKLFF.

This clonotype was picked up many times. The chain employs TRBV4-3 and TRBJ2-1; 8 positions agree with TRBD1. Unmatched junction bases numbered 7, after V lost 0 bases and J lost 6 bases. The CDR3 has 16 amino acids. Germline loops: CDR1 LGHNA, CDR2 YSLEER. The chain's CDR3 is CASSQDRTGFLNEQFF. In DNA form, the CDR3 reads TGCGCCAGCAGCCAAGATCGGACAGGGTTTCTCAATGAGCAGTTCTTC.

Many counts were recorded for this clonotype. The J gene is TRBJ2-7, the V gene TRBV6-5, with D possibly matching TRBD1 (5 bases). V was shortened by 6 bases and J by 3 bases, with 6 bases between the two germline ends. The CDR3 has 11 amino acids. Germline V gene lookup returns CDR1 MNHEY and CDR2 SVGAGI. The CDR3 sequence is CASRDSYEQYF. DNA for the CDR3: TGTGCCAGCAGAGACAGCTACGAGCAGTACTTC.

The CDR3 coding sequence is TGTGCCAGCAGCTTATACAGCGGCGGCTACACCTTC. It is translated as CASSLYSGGYTF. The chain has TRBV7-2 and TRBJ1-2; D is uncertain. V lost 2 bases and J 8 bases, leaving 9 bases between the germline ends. Germline V lookup: CDR1 SGHTA, CDR2 FQGNSA. The CDR3 is 12 amino acids.

This clonotype showed up many times. The chain has TRBV20-1 and TRBJ2-1; TRBD2 matches at 8 bases. V dropped 0 bases and J dropped 2; count of bases not matched to a gene: 3. The germline gives CDR1 DFQATT, CDR2 SNEGSKA (reference sequence). The CDR3 length is 15 residues. The CDR3 coding sequence is TGCAGTGCTAGAGAGAAGCGGGAGACCTACAATGAGCAGTTCTTC. Its translation is CSAREKRETYNEQFF.

This chain joins TRBV7-9 and TRBJ2-5, with 8 bases lining up with TRBD1. V shed 4 bases and J 10 bases; nucleotides not matched to a gene: 11. This CDR3 region has 14 residues. Germline V lookup: CDR1 SEHNR, CDR2 FQNEAQ (reference sequence). The CDR3 reads CASSSTGAGGDQYF. CDR3 in DNA: TGTGCCAGCAGCTCGACAGGGGCCGGAGGAGACCAGTACTTC.

Ten or more counts support this clonotype. The V gene is TRBV7-9, the J gene TRBJ1-6, with D uncertain. V was trimmed by 3 bases and J by 6 bases, leaving 9 bases between them. Per the germline V gene, CDR1 is SEHNR and CDR2 is FQNEAQ (reference sequence). CDR3 length: 14 residues. CDR3 amino acids: CASSLDGFNSPLHF. In DNA form, the CDR3 reads TGTGCCAGCAGCTTGGACGGATTTAATTCACCCCTCCACTTT.

This clonotype was seen a few times. The rearrangement uses TRBV20-1 and TRBJ2-1; D uncertain. Germline V gene sequence: CDR1 DFQATT, CDR2 SNEGSKA (reference sequence). With 1 base removed from V and 6 bases from J, the gap between germline ends came to 7 bases. The CDR3 contains 12 residues. The CDR3 spells CSARGPPNEQFF. The CDR3 DNA is TGCAGTGCTAGAGGGCCTCCCAATGAGCAGTTCTTC.

The gene calls are TRBV27 and TRBJ2-2, with a tentative D call TRBD1 (6 bases). V lost 7 bases, J lost 2 bases, and 17 bases lay in between. CDR1 and CDR2 (germline): MNHEY, SMNVEV (reference sequence). This CDR3 is built from 16 residues. The CDR3 sequence: CASIRSWGRNTGELFF. The CDR3 bases are TGTGCCAGCATTCGAAGTTGGGGGCGAAACACCGGGGAGCTGTTTTTT.

This clonotype was counted at least ten times. The chain combines TRBV20-1 with TRBJ2-1; the D is unclear. From germline, CDR1 is DFQATT and CDR2 SNEGSKA (reference sequence). This CDR3 comprises 18 residues. V gave up 0 bases and J gave up 3 bases, with 21 bases separating them. DNA for the CDR3: TGCAGTGCTAGAGATGGCCCTGCGATACCTTATATCTACAATGAGCAGTTCTTC. Translated: CSARDGPAIPYIYNEQFF.

A word on this clonotype: The conserved phenylalanine or tryptophan normally closing the CDR3 is absent here, so this likely arose from a read error. The chain combines TRBV11-3 with TRBJ2-5; D may be TRBD2 (6 bases). The CDR3 spans 13 residues. In germline, CDR1 is SGHNT, CDR2 YENEEA. Trimming stripped 3 bases from V and 5 bases from J, with 10 bases between. CDR3 sequence reads: CASSLGGVETQYL. The CDR3 bases are TGTGCCAGCAGCTTGGGGGGTGTGGAGACCCAGTACCTC.

The sample holds a few counts of this clonotype. CDR3 sequence reads: CASSAEAGGNIQYF. The DNA of the CDR3 is TGTGCCAGCAGCGCCGAAGCTGGGGGGAACATTCAGTACTTC. The chain combines TRBV7-9 with TRBJ2-4; possible D gene TRBD2, 6 bases. The germline V gene encodes CDR1 SEHNR and CDR2 FQNEAQ (reference sequence). The V end lost 5 bases, the J end lost 7 bases, and 15 bases lay between the germline ends. The CDR3 totals 14 residues. Using reference TRBV7-9 and TRBJ2-4 for the parts outside the CDR3, the full variable domain is DTGVSQNPRHKITKRGQNVTFRCDPISEHNRLYWYRQTLGQGPEFLTYFQNEAQLEKSRLLSDRFSAERPKGSFSTLEIQRTEQGDSAMYLCASSAEAGGNIQYFGAGTRLSVL.

This clonotype was detected a few times. The chain is built from TRBV20-1 and TRBJ2-5; D is undetermined. CDR3 length equals 9 residues. Trimming stripped 8 bases from V and 7 bases from J, with 8 bases between. Germline V CDR1 and CDR2: DFQATT, SNEGSKA (reference sequence). Here the CDR3 reads CSPSGTQYF. CDR3 nucleotides: TGCAGTCCCTCGGGGACCCAGTACTTC.

The chain is built from TRBV12-3 or TRBV12-4 and TRBJ2-7; 7 nucleotides line up with TRBD1. The J segment lost 7 bases and the V segment lost 3 bases, leaving 9 bases of the junction unmatched. The CDR3 loop spans 14 amino acids. The CDR3, as DNA: TGTGCCAGCAGTTTTGGGACAGAGAACCGTGAGCAGTACTTC. Protein sequence: CASSFGTENREQYF.

In its sample, this clonotype was seen many times. The gene calls are TRBV20-1 and TRBJ2-4; TRBD2 is a possible D gene (5 bases). The V and J ends lost 0 bases and 1 base respectively, with 13 bases between them. This CDR3 has 16 residues. CDR1 and CDR2 (germline): DFQATT, SNEGSKA (reference sequence). CDR3: CSARDPQADAKNIQYF. In nucleotides, the CDR3 is TGCAGTGCTAGAGATCCTCAAGCGGATGCCAAAAACATTCAGTACTTC.

J is TRBJ1-5 and V is TRBV2, with D perhaps matching TRBD1 (5 bases). This CDR3 has 15 residues. The V gene lost 6 bases and the J gene lost 2 bases, with 14 bases spanning the gap. Germline CDR1 is SNHLY and CDR2 is FYNNEI. The CDR3: CASRVGVVRNQPQHF. For the CDR3, the DNA is TGTGCCAGCAGGGTGGGGGTGGTACGCAATCAGCCCCAGCATTTT.

This clonotype was seen many times. The genes are TRBV6-5 and TRBJ1-5, with unresolved D. V was clipped by 4 bases and J by 0 bases, with 7 bases between them. Germline V gene data show CDR1 as MNHEY and CDR2 as SVGAGI. The length of the CDR3 is 14 residues. CDR3 in DNA: TGTGCCAGCAGTTCCCGGCATAGCAATCAGCCCCAGCATTTT. This translates into CASSSRHSNQPQHF.

On this clonotype: This may be a read error, as it is one base from a much larger clone. V is TRBV3-1 and J is TRBJ1-5, with D unresolved. V lost 3 bases and J lost 6, with 9 bases in between. The CDR3 consists of 13 residues. Looked up from germline, CDR1 is LGHDT and CDR2 is YNNKEL (reference sequence). CDR3 coding DNA: TGTGCCAGCAGCCACCCCGAAGGTCAGCCCCAGCATTTT. Amino acids: CASSHPEGQPQHF.